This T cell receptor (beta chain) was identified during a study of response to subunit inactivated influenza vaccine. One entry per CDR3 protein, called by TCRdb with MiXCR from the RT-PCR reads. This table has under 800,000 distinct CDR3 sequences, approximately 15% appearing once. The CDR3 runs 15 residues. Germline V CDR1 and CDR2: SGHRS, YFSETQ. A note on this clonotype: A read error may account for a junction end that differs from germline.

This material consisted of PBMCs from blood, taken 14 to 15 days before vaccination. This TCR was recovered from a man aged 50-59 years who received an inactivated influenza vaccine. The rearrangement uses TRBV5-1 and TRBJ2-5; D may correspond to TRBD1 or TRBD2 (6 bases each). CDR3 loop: CASGLGGSNQETQYF. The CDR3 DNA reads TGCGCCAGCGGCTTGGGGGGCTCAAACCAAGAGACCCAGTACTTC.